This paragraph reports one T cell receptor beta chain. Method: immunoSEQ multiplex PCR; TCRdb's copy keeps in-frame clones and lacks some. Of 300,000 to 400,000 clones listed, around 91% are singletons. This sample was included in a study of blood T cell repertoires in COVID-19. Sequenced: peripheral blood. The source is a woman aged 18 to 35 who had recovered from COVID-19.

CDR3 nucleotides: TGTGCCATCAGTGAGTCCCTAGACGGCACTGAAGCTTTCTTT. Translated: CAISESLDGTEAFF. The V call is TRBV10-3, the J call TRBJ1-1, with D unclear. This CDR3 region has 14 residues. CDR1 ENHRY and CDR2 SYGVKD come from the germline V gene. V was clipped by 0 bases and J by 4 bases, with 9 bases between them.